A selection of T cell receptor beta chains follows, all from one sample in a study of cytomegalovirus exposure and HLA in healthy donors. Measured with immunoSEQ multiplex PCR; TCRdb has only the in-frame clones, and not every one. The profile shows about 83,000 clones, about 81% of them singletons. The sequenced material came from PBMCs. The origin of the receptors is a man between 60 and 70 years old in good health and CMV-seronegative. Each CDR3 is given with its conserved first and last residue. The D gene is left open where the match is weak. Some rows have no size entry. The others give once, few or many, or a class for an expanded clone.

-,TRBV9,TRBJ1-2,15,TRBD1,TGTGCCAGCAGCCAACTCGGACAGGGGGCATCGGGCTACACCTTC,CASSQLGQGASGYTF
-,TRBV7-9,TRBJ1-3,13,-,TGTTCCAGCAGGAGGGTCTCTGGAAACACCATATATTTT,CSSRRVSGNTIYF
-,TRBV5-1,TRBJ1-6,17,-,TGCGCCAGCAGCTTGTCCTCCGGGACTCAGGGATTTTCACCCCTCCACTTT,CASSLSSGTQGFSPLHF
medium-sized,TRBV5-6,TRBJ1-5,16,-,TGTGCCAGCAGCTTGGCCATTTCAGGGGACCATCAGCCCCAGCATTTT,CASSLAISGDHQPQHF
-,TRBV13,TRBJ2-7,14,-,TGTGCCAGCAGGGGCAGGTTCCGATCCTACGAGCAGTACTTC,CASRGRFRSYEQYF
-,TRBV2,TRBJ2-7,12,-,TGTGCCAGCATGGAGGGGATCTACGAGCAGTACTTC,CASMEGIYEQYF
few,TRBV5-6,TRBJ2-3,14,-,TGTGCCAGCAGCTTGGAACTAGCAACAGATACGCAGTATTTT,CASSLELATDTQYF
-,TRBV7-3,TRBJ1-4,14,-,TGTGCCAGCAGCTCAGGGCCCACTAATGAAAAACTGTTTTTT,CASSSGPTNEKLFF
-,TRBV6-5,TRBJ1-2,11,-,TGTGCCAGCAGAGGACTCTATGGCTACACCTTC,CASRGLYGYTF
-,TRBV7-9,TRBJ2-3,18,TRBD2,TGTGCCAGCAGCGCCGGGACTAGCGGTTTATCCTTCACAGATACGCAGTATTTT,CASSAGTSGLSFTDTQYF
-,TRBV6-6,TRBJ2-4,12,-,TGTGCCAGCATCGGGGGAAAAAACATTCAGTACTTC,CASIGGKNIQYF
-,TRBV28,TRBJ1-1,14,-,TGTGCCAGCATCGGGGGGGTGTTACGGACTGAAGCTTTCTTT,CASIGGVLRTEAFF
-,TRBV10-3,TRBJ2-3,16,TRBD2,TGTGCCATCAGATTCGCTTTAGCGGGGGGGCAAGATACGCAGTATTTT,CAIRFALAGGQDTQYF
-,TRBV7-9,TRBJ1-6,17,TRBD1,TGTGCCAGCAGCAGTCCCGGGACAGGGGGAAAGGGTTCACCCCTCCACTTT,CASSSPGTGGKGSPLHF
-,TRBV7-8,TRBJ2-5,12,-,TGTGCCAGCAGGGACCGGAGGGAGACCCAGTACTTC,CASRDRRETQYF
few,TRBV5-6,TRBJ2-7,15,TRBD2,TGTGCCAGCAGCTATAGCGGGGGGCACTCCTACGAGCAGTACTTC,CASSYSGGHSYEQYF
-,TRBV5-1,TRBJ2-1,16,TRBD2,TGCGCCAGCAGCGCGGGACTAGCGGTTTTCGACAATGAGCAGTTCTTC,CASSAGLAVFDNEQFF
-,TRBV2,TRBJ2-7,16,TRBD2,TGTGCCAGCAGTGAAGCCAGCGGGGAGAGCTCCTACGAGCAGTACTTC,CASSEASGESSYEQYF
once,TRBV6-4,TRBJ1-1,13,-,TGTGCCAGCAGTAACGAGGTGAACACTGAAGCTTTCTTT,CASSNEVNTEAFF
few,TRBV5-1,TRBJ2-1,13,-,TGCGCCAGCAGCTTTACTAGCAGCTATGAGCAGTTCTTC,CASSFTSSYEQFF
-,TRBV30,TRBJ1-2,12,TRBD1,TGTGCCTGGAGTTGGACAGGAGGAGGCTACACCTTC,CAWSWTGGGYTF
-,TRBV6-4,TRBJ1-6,16,TRBD1,TGTGCCAGCAGTTGGACTGCCGGGACAGTTAATTCACCCCTCCACTTT,CASSWTAGTVNSPLHF
-,TRBV11-2,TRBJ1-3,15,-,TGTGCCAGCAGCAACAACGGGGGGAAGGGAAACACCATATATTTT,CASSNNGGKGNTIYF
-,TRBV30,TRBJ1-1,12,-,TGTGCCTGGAGTGTACCGGACACTGAAGCTTTCTTT,CAWSVPDTEAFF
-,TRBV7-9,TRBJ2-5,15,-,TGTGCCAGCAGCTTAGATGGCAGGGCTGAAGAGACCCAGTACTTC,CASSLDGRAEETQYF
few,TRBV11-1,TRBJ1-4,14,TRBD1,TGTGCCAGCAGCTCGACAGGGAGCTACGAAAAACTGTTTTTT,CASSSTGSYEKLFF
-,TRBV14,TRBJ2-3,17,-,TGTGCCAGCAGCCCACCCTGGCTCGGGGGACGCACAGATACGCAGTATTTT,CASSPPWLGGRTDTQYF
-,TRBV9,TRBJ2-3,16,TRBD2,TGTGCCAGCAGCGCTTCGCGGGGGGGCGGGACAGATACGCAGTATTTT,CASSASRGGGTDTQYF
-,TRBV5-6,TRBJ1-2,15,TRBD1,TGTGCCAGCAGCTTGTATACAGGGGGCGCAAATGGCTACACCTTC,CASSLYTGGANGYTF
-,TRBV2,TRBJ2-7,14,-,TGTGCCAGCCTCAAGATACAGGGAGCCTACGAGCAGTACTTC,CASLKIQGAYEQYF
-,TRBV6-1,TRBJ2-3,15,-,TGTGCCAGCAGTGAACAAGACAGGAACACAGATACGCAGTATTTT,CASSEQDRNTDTQYF
-,TRBV9,TRBJ2-7,16,TRBD2,TGTGCCAGCAGCGAAGGACTAGCGGGGCCTTCCTACGAGCAGTACTTC,CASSEGLAGPSYEQYF
-,TRBV19,TRBJ1-4,16,-,TGTGCCAGTAGTCCCCCCCGGGACTCTCTAAGGGAAAAACTGTTTTTT,CASSPPRDSLREKLFF
-,TRBV6-5,TRBJ1-1,14,-,TGTGCCAGCAGTTACTCACCGGGAGGCTCTGAAGCTTTCTTT,CASSYSPGGSEAFF
-,TRBV2,TRBJ2-7,14,-,TGTGCCAGCAGTCAAATTGTGTCCTCCTACGAGCAGTACTTC,CASSQIVSSYEQYF
-,TRBV27,TRBJ2-7,14,-,TGTGCCGGCAAGCCTGCCCCCAACTCCTACGAGCAGTACTTC,CAGKPAPNSYEQYF
-,TRBV6-1,TRBJ1-3,15,-,TGTGCCAGCAGTGAAGGACCAGGGGCAGGAAACACCATATATTTT,CASSEGPGAGNTIYF
-,TRBV12-5,TRBJ1-2,13,-,TGTGCTAGTGCACCCCAGGGTGGCTATGGCTACACCTTC,CASAPQGGYGYTF
-,TRBV5-1,TRBJ2-7,14,-,TGCGCCAGCACCCCCCGGCAGGGGACCTACGAGCAGTACTTC,CASTPRQGTYEQYF
-,TRBV7-3,TRBJ2-7,13,TRBD1,TGTGCCAGCAGCTCGACAGGGGACTACGAGCAGTACTTC,CASSSTGDYEQYF
few,TRBV11-2,TRBJ2-5,15,-,TGTGCCAGCAGCTTCCGGGGGTGGGAACAAGAGACCCAGTACTTC,CASSFRGWEQETQYF
-,TRBV7-9,TRBJ1-5,15,-,TGTTCCAGCAGCTCATCTGGGAGAAGCAATCAGCCCCAGCATTTT,CSSSSSGRSNQPQHF
few,TRBV6-1,TRBJ2-3,16,TRBD2,TGTGCCAGCAGTGAACTAGCGGGGGTCGGGGCAGATACGCAGTATTTT,CASSELAGVGADTQYF
-,TRBV7-2,TRBJ1-2,15,TRBD1,TGTGCCAGCAGCTCCAAGGGACAGGCCCCTGATGGCTACACCTTC,CASSSKGQAPDGYTF
once,TRBV2,TRBJ2-3,13,TRBD1,TGTGCCAGCAGGGACAGGGGCACAGATACGCAGTATTTT,CASRDRGTDTQYF
-,TRBV6-1,TRBJ1-6,17,-,TGTGCCAGCAGTGAAGTTGGCGGTGGGGCTTATAATTCACCCCTCCACTTT,CASSEVGGGAYNSPLHF